The 16 T cell receptor beta chains given below trace back to one sample, sequenced in a study of blood T cell repertoires in COVID-19. Profiling relied on immunoSEQ multiplex PCR, and the TCRdb table lists in-frame clones only, not all of them. The top ten hold 3.5% to 4.5% of the sample, which has over 130,000 clones, roughly four fifths seen once. The sample comprised peripheral blood. The receptors derive from a woman in her sixties with acute or convalescent COVID-19.

The chain uses TRBV30 and TRBJ1-2; tentatively, D is TRBD1 (5 bases). The length of the CDR3 is 15 residues. Trimming took 0 bases from V and 1 from J, leaving 12 bases between them. Germline V gene sequence: CDR1 GTSNPN, CDR2 SVGIG (reference sequence). CDR3 residues: CAWSVWGVGNYGYTF. CDR3 DNA: TGTGCCTGGAGTGTGTGGGGGGTCGGTAACTATGGCTACACCTTC.

This rearrangement joins TRBV19 to TRBJ2-1; 7 bases match TRBD1. The CDR3 sequence is 14 residues long. Germline-derived CDR1 and CDR2 are LNHDA and SQIVND (reference sequence). V shed 5 bases, J shed 5 bases, and the junction held 6 bases outside the gene matches. CDR3 sequence: CASSPWTGHNEQFF. The CDR3 bases are TGTGCCAGTAGTCCCTGGACAGGCCACAATGAGCAGTTCTTC. Together with reference TRBV19 and TRBJ2-1, the CDR3 gives the full variable domain: DGGITQSPKYLFRKEGQNVTLSCEQNLNHDAMYWYRQDPGQGLRLIYYSQIVNDFQKGDIAEGYSVSREKKESFPLTVTSAQKNPTAFYLCASSPWTGHNEQFFGPGTRLTVL.

The chain has TRBV5-1 and TRBJ1-1; no reliable D call. The germline V and J ends were trimmed by 0 bases and 0 bases, with 6 bases remaining between them. The CDR3 loop spans 14 amino acids. Germline-derived CDR1 and CDR2 are SGHRS and YFSETQ. The CDR3 loop is CASSLDGMNTEAFF. DNA of the CDR3: TGCGCCAGCAGCTTGGACGGGATGAACACTGAAGCTTTCTTT.

This CDR3 is CASGGTSGRVGYNEQFF. DNA for the CDR3: TGTGCCAGCGGCGGGACTAGCGGGAGGGTGGGATACAATGAGCAGTTCTTC. The chain joins TRBV25-1 to TRBJ2-1; 16 nucleotides line up with TRBD2. Per germline, CDR1 MGHDK and CDR2 SYGVNS. The CDR3 spans 17 residues. V lost 8 bases and J lost 4; bases outside the gene matches: 8.

Here the CDR3 DNA reads TGTGCCAGCAGTGAAGCGCATGGGGCCAATTCACCCCTCCACTTT. This sequence encodes CASSEAHGANSPLHF. The genes are TRBV6-1 and TRBJ1-6; D might be TRBD1 (5 bases). The CDR3 is 15 amino acids. Germline values: CDR1 MNHNS, CDR2 SASEGT. V lost 0 bases and J 7 bases, leaving 10 bases between the germline ends.

The chain combines TRBV5-1 with TRBJ2-7, with 7 bases identical to TRBD1. The CDR3 has 18 residues. V lost 1 base, J lost 6 bases, and 19 bases stayed unmatched. In germline, CDR1 is SGHRS, CDR2 YFSETQ. CDR3 sequence (DNA): TGCGCCAGCAGCTTGACTATGTCGGGACAGAGCTATACGACCGAGCAGTACTTC. It encodes CASSLTMSGQSYTTEQYF. The full variable domain, in which reference TRBV5-1 and TRBJ2-7 provide the parts outside the CDR3, is KAGVTQTPRYLIKTRGQQVTLSCSPISGHRSVSWYQQTPGQGLQFLFEYFSETQRNKGNFPGRFSGRQFSNSRSEMNVSTLELGDSALYLCASSLTMSGQSYTTEQYFGPGTRLTVT.

The chain uses TRBV28 and TRBJ2-2; D gene unclear. Trimming took off 4 bases at V and 9 bases at J, with 9 bases between the two ends. This CDR3 contains 12 residues. CDR1 and CDR2 (germline): MDHEN, SYDVKM. CDR3 sequence: CASSSWSRELFF. The CDR3 DNA follows: TGTGCCAGCAGTTCCTGGAGCCGGGAGCTGTTTTTT.

V usage is TRBV9 and J usage is TRBJ2-5; the D gene is possibly TRBD1 (6 bases). This CDR3 comprises 14 residues. Germline V gives CDR1 SGDLS, CDR2 YYNGEE. Trimming took 2 bases from V and 2 from J, leaving 10 bases between them. CDR3 nucleotides: TGTGCCAGCAGCGTTACAGGGTTTCAAGAGACCCAGTACTTC. It encodes CASSVTGFQETQYF.

The CDR3 DNA reads as TGTGCCTGGACCGACAGTCTGGGAGGCTACACCTTC. Translating gives CAWTDSLGGYTF. The chain couples TRBV2 to TRBJ1-2, with a possible D match to TRBD1 (5 bases). The germline gives CDR1 SNHLY, CDR2 FYNNEI. There are 12 residues in the CDR3. V was clipped by 11 bases and J by 8 bases, with 18 bases between them.

About this clone: One end of the junction varies from germline; a read error may be responsible. CDR3 amino acids: CASSGSGRAGELFF. The CDR3 DNA follows: TGTGCTAGCAGCGGTAGCGGGAGGGCCGGGGAGCTGTTTTTT. V and J are TRBV7-7 and TRBJ2-2; the match to TRBD2 covers 11 bases. The CDR3 is 14 amino acids. Germline-derived CDR1 and CDR2 are SSHAT and FNYEAQ (reference sequence).

J is TRBJ2-1 and V is TRBV28, with TRBD2 matching over 11 bases. The CDR3 is made up of 18 amino acids. The germline gives CDR1 MDHEN, CDR2 SYDVKM. The trim removed 3 bases at V and 6 bases at J, leaving 13 bases unmatched. CDR3: CASSFVTSGSLTGNEQFF. CDR3 DNA: TGTGCCAGCAGTTTTGTTACTAGCGGGAGCCTCACTGGCAATGAGCAGTTCTTC.

The chain links TRBV10-1 to TRBJ1-2, with 9 bases fitting TRBD1. Losses at the gene ends were 6 bases for V and 1 base for J; bases not matched to a gene: 9. Germline CDR1 WNHNN, CDR2 SYGVQD (reference sequence). The CDR3 is made up of 16 amino acids. The CDR3 loop is CASSPGTGRFNYGYTF. CDR3 bases: TGCGCCAGCAGCCCCGGGACAGGGCGATTTAACTATGGCTACACCTTC.

V gene TRBV6-5 combines with J gene TRBJ1-1; 9 bases align to TRBD1. This CDR3 has 14 amino acids. V trimming: 5 bases; J trimming: 4 bases; junction bases outside the gene matches: 5. CDR1 is MNHEY and CDR2 is SVGAGI in the germline V gene. The CDR3 bases are TGTGCCAGCAGTATAGGGACAGGGACCACTGAAGCTTTCTTT. Its translation: CASSIGTGTTEAFF.

The chain joins TRBV5-1 to TRBJ2-1, with D maybe TRBD2 (6 bases). Between the trimmed V and J ends, which lost 7 bases and 7 bases, there was a span of 18 bases. The CDR3 runs 14 residues. Per germline, CDR1 SGHRS and CDR2 YFSETQ. CDR3 coding DNA: TGCGCCAGCGGGACCGGCGGGATGGGGAATGAGCAGTTCTTC. Protein sequence: CASGTGGMGNEQFF.

The chain couples TRBV28 to TRBJ1-5; D is perhaps TRBD1 (5 bases). The CDR3 extends over 15 amino acids. Germline V lookup: CDR1 MDHEN, CDR2 SYDVKM. V was cut by 4 bases and J by 3 bases, with 13 bases left in between. DNA of the CDR3: TGTGCCAGCAGTTCACCCCGGGGGATCAATCAGCCCCAGCATTTT. It yields the protein CASSSPRGINQPQHF.

The chain employs TRBV4-1 and TRBJ2-1, with D tentatively TRBD2 (6 bases). Germline V lookup: CDR1 MGHRA, CDR2 YSYEKL. Trimming removed 0 bases from V and 15 bases from J, with 27 bases in between. This CDR3 is built from 17 residues. CDR3 nucleotide sequence: TGCGCCAGCAGCCAAGAGGAAAAGGTTCTTTTTACGGACTATCCGTTCTTC. It encodes CASSQEEKVLFTDYPFF.